These 25 T cell receptor beta chains came from one sample sequenced in a study of early T cells in non-severe SARS-CoV-2 infection. From the 5' RACE reads, TCRdb called clonotypes with MiXCR, one entry per CDR3 protein. The sample shows 35,000 to 45,000 distinct CDR3 sequences, less than 8% of them seen only once. Source: whole blood, taken at baseline. These receptors came from an adult who was a healthcare worker with PCR-confirmed SARS-CoV-2 infection or an uninfected control (not recorded which).

The chain combines TRBV2 with TRBJ2-7, with a tentative D call TRBD1 (5 bases). The CDR3 spans 13 residues. With 6 bases removed from V and 5 bases from J, the gap between germline ends came to 14 bases. The V gene's germline CDR1 is SNHLY and CDR2 FYNNEI. CDR3 nucleotides: TGTGCCAGCAGCGACCAGGGTATTCACGAGCAGTACTTC. Translation: CASSDQGIHEQYF.

The chain carries TRBV10-3 and TRBJ2-5; the match to TRBD2 covers 10 bases. Germline V CDR1 and CDR2: ENHRY, SYGVKD. The V gene end was trimmed by 7 bases and the J gene end by 1 base; junction bases not matched to a gene: 3. The CDR3 spans 14 residues. The CDR3 is CAIKASGSQETQYF. In DNA form, the CDR3 reads TGTGCCATCAAAGCTAGCGGGAGCCAAGAGACCCAGTACTTC.

J is TRBJ2-5 and V is TRBV5-1; D is uncertain. CDR1 and CDR2 from the germline V gene are SGHRS and YFSETQ. Trimming took off 1 base at V and 2 bases at J, with 12 bases between the two ends. CDR3 length equals 15 residues. CDR3 loop: CASSLSAVTQETQYF. CDR3 bases: TGCGCCAGCAGCTTGAGTGCGGTGACTCAAGAGACCCAGTACTTC. Supplemented by reference TRBV5-1 and TRBJ2-5, the full variable domain reads KAGVTQTPRYLIKTRGQQVTLSCSPISGHRSVSWYQQTPGQGLQFLFEYFSETQRNKGNFPGRFSGRQFSNSRSEMNVSTLELGDSALYLCASSLSAVTQETQYFGPGTRLLVL.

This clonotype appeared many times. The CDR3 nucleotides are TGTGCCAGCAGTTCCCAGGGGACAAGCAATCAGCCCCAGCATTTT. It encodes CASSSQGTSNQPQHF. The V call is TRBV27, the J call TRBJ1-5, with D possibly TRBD1 on 6 matching bases. Germline V gives CDR1 MNHEY, CDR2 SMNVEV (reference sequence). This CDR3 is built from 15 residues. Trimming cost V 4 bases and J 1 base, with 11 bases left between them.

This clonotype has a handful of counts. CDR3 region: CASSLAGTGTQRSYNEQFF. CDR3 DNA sequence: TGTGCCAGCAGTTTAGCCGGGACAGGGACCCAGAGATCCTACAATGAGCAGTTCTTC. The gene calls are TRBV28 and TRBJ2-1, with 9 positions matching TRBD1. With V trimmed by 2 bases and J by 1 base, 12 bases remained unmatched. The CDR3 totals 19 residues. CDR1 and CDR2 from the germline V gene are MDHEN and SYDVKM.

CDR3 in amino acids: CSGDTVTYEQYF. CDR3 sequence (DNA): TGCAGTGGTGATACGGTTACCTACGAGCAGTACTTC. The chain employs TRBV20-1 and TRBJ2-7, with D uncertain. CDR3 size: 12 residues. The V and J ends lost 7 bases and 2 bases respectively, with 12 bases between them. Germline V gene data show CDR1 as DFQATT and CDR2 as SNEGSKA (reference sequence).

This clonotype occurred many times. The chain combines TRBV30 with TRBJ1-1, with 7 bases aligning to TRBD1. In germline, CDR1 is GTSNPN, CDR2 SVGIG (reference sequence). The CDR3 spans 13 residues. V lost 8 bases to trimming and J lost 2 bases; unmatched junction nucleotides: 8. DNA of the CDR3: TGTGCCCGGGACAGCAAAACTAACACTGAAGCTTTCTTT. It translates to CARDSKTNTEAFF.

This clonotype showed up many times. This chain joins TRBV5-1 and TRBJ2-3, with TRBD1 matching 8 bases. Germline lookup yields CDR1 SGHRS and CDR2 YFSETQ. The CDR3 runs 16 residues. J lost 2 bases, V lost 7 bases, and 12 bases had no gene match. For the CDR3, the DNA is TGCGCCAGCTATGACCCGGGACAGGACGCCACAGATACGCAGTATTTT. As protein: CASYDPGQDATDTQYF.

This clonotype occurred many times. The genes are TRBV10-3 and TRBJ1-5; weak D call: TRBD1 (6 bases). Germline V gene lookup returns CDR1 ENHRY and CDR2 SYGVKD. This CDR3 is built from 16 residues. V was shortened by 8 bases and J by 4 bases, with 21 bases between the two germline ends. The CDR3, as DNA: TGTGCCATCCGGGACCATCTACAGGGAGTAAATCAGCCCCAGCATTTT. Translated: CAIRDHLQGVNQPQHF.

This clonotype is termed medium-sized. The J gene is TRBJ2-2, the V gene TRBV3-1; 8 bases are shared with TRBD2. Trimming at V came to 1 base and at J to 6 bases, leaving 4 bases not matched to a gene. Germline assignment: CDR1 LGHDT and CDR2 YNNKEL (reference sequence). This CDR3 region has 15 residues. DNA for the CDR3: TGTGCCAGCAGCCAAGCAGCGGGAGAACCCGGGGAGCTGTTTTTT. Its translation: CASSQAAGEPGELFF. Drawing the rest from reference TRBV3-1 and TRBJ2-2, the complete variable domain is DTAVSQTPKYLVTQMGNDKSIKCEQNLGHDTMYWYKQDSKKFLKIMFSYNNKELIINETVPNRFSPKSPDKAHLNLHINSLELGDSAVYFCASSQAAGEPGELFFGEGSRLTVL.

This clonotype has a count of ten or more. The chain recombines TRBV20-1 with TRBJ2-2, with 10 bases that match TRBD2. V dropped 4 bases and J dropped 1; count of bases not matched to a gene: 3. The CDR3 length is 15 residues. Germline lookup yields CDR1 DFQATT and CDR2 SNEGSKA (reference sequence). This CDR3 is CSATSSGRNTGELFF. As DNA, the CDR3 is TGCAGTGCTACTTCTAGCGGGAGGAACACCGGGGAGCTGTTTTTT.

At least ten counts were recorded for this clonotype. The chain has TRBV29-1 and TRBJ2-6, with 7 nucleotides matching TRBD1. CDR3 length: 14 residues. Trimming at V came to 5 bases and at J to 2 bases, leaving 3 bases not matched to a gene. Germline V CDR1 and CDR2: SQVTM, ANQGSEA. CDR3 sequence: CSVLQGAGANVLTF. CDR3 nucleotides: TGCAGCGTTCTCCAGGGGGCTGGGGCCAACGTCCTGACTTTC.

This clonotype was recorded at least ten times. The J gene is TRBJ1-1, the V gene TRBV29-1; D is unclear. The V end lost 3 bases, the J end lost 3 bases, and 5 bases lay between the germline ends. Germline CDR1 and CDR2: SQVTM and ANQGSEA. This CDR3 contains 11 residues. Here the CDR3 reads CSVDSDTEAFF. The CDR3 DNA reads as TGCAGCGTTGATTCTGACACTGAAGCTTTCTTT.

This clonotype occurred many times. V and J are TRBV6-5 and TRBJ2-2; tentatively, D is TRBD1 or TRBD2 (5 bases each). Germline CDR1 MNHEY, CDR2 SVGAGI. The length of the CDR3 is 13 residues. V was pared by 6 bases and J by 3 bases, with 8 bases between. The CDR3 region has the DNA TGTGCCAGCAGCATGGGGGACACCGGGGAGCTGTTTTTT. Protein product: CASSMGDTGELFF.

This chain uses TRBV20-1 with TRBJ2-2; D possibly matches TRBD1 or TRBD2 (6 bases each). The V end lost 3 bases, the J end lost 5 bases, and 19 bases lay between the germline ends. This CDR3 contains 16 residues. Germline V gene data show CDR1 as DFQATT and CDR2 as SNEGSKA (reference sequence). CDR3 region: CSASSPSGAGTGELFF. CDR3 DNA sequence: TGCAGTGCTAGTTCCCCGTCGGGGGCTGGGACCGGGGAGCTGTTTTTT.

The CDR3 region is CSALGGVDFTDTQYF. CDR3 sequence (DNA): TGCAGTGCCCTGGGGGGAGTGGATTTCACAGATACGCAGTATTTT. The rearrangement joins TRBV20-1 to TRBJ2-3; D is perhaps TRBD2 (6 bases). From germline, CDR1 is DFQATT and CDR2 SNEGSKA (reference sequence). This CDR3 comprises 15 residues. V lost 6 bases to trimming and J lost 2 bases, with 18 bases between them.

J is TRBJ2-1 and V is TRBV12-3 or TRBV12-4, with D possibly TRBD1 on 6 matching bases. This CDR3 has 14 residues. Trimming took 2 bases from V and 8 from J, leaving 13 bases between them. CDR3 protein: CASSLLGAMDEQFF. DNA of the CDR3: TGTGCCAGCAGTTTACTGGGGGCCATGGATGAGCAGTTCTTC.

The J gene is TRBJ2-3, the V gene TRBV6-2 or TRBV6-3; D unclear. V lost 4 bases and J 1 base, leaving 12 bases between the germline ends. The CDR3 spans 15 residues. The germline gives CDR1 MNHEY, CDR2 SVGEGT. The CDR3 sequence: CASSSQRGGTDTQYF. The CDR3 DNA is TGTGCCAGCAGTTCCCAGCGAGGTGGCACAGATACGCAGTATTTT.

The chain is built from TRBV6-2 or TRBV6-3 and TRBJ1-1; D remains ambiguous. From germline, CDR1 is MNHEY and CDR2 SVGEGT. Trimming pared 6 bases from V and 5 bases from J, leaving 10 bases between. The CDR3 is 12 amino acids. CDR3 DNA sequence: TGTGCCAGCAGCCGACCGGGGACTGAAGCTTTCTTT. It translates to CASSRPGTEAFF.

This clonotype was seen a few times. CDR3 amino acids: CASSQVQGFGNQPQHF. Written as DNA, the CDR3 is TGCGCCAGCAGCCAAGTACAGGGGTTTGGCAATCAGCCCCAGCATTTT. The chain carries TRBV4-1 and TRBJ1-5; 7 nucleotides match TRBD1. The CDR3 sequence is 16 residues long. Germline V lookup: CDR1 MGHRA, CDR2 YSYEKL. The trim removed 1 base at V and 2 bases at J, leaving 5 bases unmatched.

The genes are TRBV4-1 and TRBJ2-1; 8 nucleotides match TRBD1. The length of the CDR3 is 16 residues. With V trimmed by 7 bases and J by 0 bases, 8 bases remained unmatched. From germline, CDR1 is MGHRA and CDR2 YSYEKL. As DNA, the CDR3 is TGCGCCAGCACCCTTGACAGGGGTAGCTCCTACAATGAGCAGTTCTTC. It yields the protein CASTLDRGSSYNEQFF.

The chain has TRBV12-3 or TRBV12-4 and TRBJ2-4, with D perhaps matching TRBD2 (6 bases). The CDR3 runs 13 residues. Trimming pared 5 bases from V and 6 bases from J, leaving 11 bases between. The CDR3: CASSIRGSNIQYF. The CDR3 region has the DNA TGTGCCAGCAGTATCCGGGGGTCAAACATTCAGTACTTC.

This clonotype was counted a few times. J is TRBJ1-1 and V is TRBV6-5, with 8 nucleotides matching TRBD1. The CDR3 is made up of 16 amino acids. V shed 0 bases and J 6 bases; nucleotides not matched to a gene: 9. Per the germline V gene, CDR1 is MNHEY and CDR2 is SVGAGI. In DNA, the CDR3 is TGTGCCAGCAGTTACTCTAGGCGACAGGGGAAAGCTGAAGCTTTCTTT. Translated, it gives CASSYSRRQGKAEAFF.

Remarks on this clonotype: A clone one base away is much larger, so this may be a read error. The rearrangement joins TRBV9 to TRBJ1-1; TRBD1 is a possible D gene (6 bases). This CDR3 comprises 14 residues. Germline V CDR1 and CDR2: SGDLS, YYNGEE. Between the trimmed V and J ends, which lost 4 bases and 4 bases, there was a span of 14 bases. CDR3 amino acids: CASSPQEQGTEAFF. The DNA of the CDR3 is TGTGCCAGCAGCCCCCAGGAACAGGGCACTGAAGCTTTCTTT.

There are many counts of this clonotype. V gene TRBV10-3 combines with J gene TRBJ1-1; D possibly corresponds to TRBD1 (6 bases). Germline assignment: CDR1 ENHRY and CDR2 SYGVKD. The length of the CDR3 is 14 residues. Trimming pared 6 bases from V and 0 bases from J, leaving 11 bases between. Written as DNA, the CDR3 is TGTGCCATCAGGGAGACAGGCCTGAACACTGAAGCTTTCTTT. Encoded protein: CAIRETGLNTEAFF.